The clone carrying this TCR beta chain was recorded only once. The antigen is undetermined. This specimen belongs to a study of T cells in narcolepsy. Study results and caveats: Comparing one patient's CSF and blood CD4+ clonotypes highlighted HCRT- and TRIB2-specific autoreactive clonotypes. Some memory CD4+ repertoires had no autoreactive clone sequences. Autoreactive clonotypes reportedly recurred in blood of same and different patients, not controls.

Germline loops: CDR1 SNHLY, CDR2 FYNNEI. V was clipped by 8 bases and J by 2 bases, with 13 bases between them. The CDR3 loop spans 14 amino acids. The repertoire was sequenced with immunoSEQ multiplex PCR; TCRdb's copy has only in-frame clones and lacks some. Altogether fewer than 35,000 clones are present, roughly 80% being singletons, with the ten largest covering about 3%. The sequence derives from a human donor with narcolepsy. The genes are TRBV2 and TRBJ2-1; TRBD1 is a possible D gene (6 bases). Source material: CD45RA- memory CD4+ T cells from PBMCs. DNA of the CDR3: TGTGCCAGCGGCAGGGGTCGGCCCTACAATGAGCAGTTCTTC. Its translation: CASGRGRPYNEQFF.